The 31 T cell receptor beta chains given below trace back to one sample, sequenced in a study of T cell responses to AZD1222 COVID-19 vaccine. The method was immunoSEQ multiplex PCR; TCRdb's version includes in-frame clones alone and lacks a portion of them. The sample shows 90,000 to 150,000 clones, about 89% of them seen only once. Specimen: peripheral blood, collected 28 days after the second AZD1222 dose. These receptors came from an adult who received the AZD1222 COVID-19 vaccine.

The gene calls are TRBV2 and TRBJ2-5; D remains ambiguous. Germline values: CDR1 SNHLY, CDR2 FYNNEI. The ends were cut back, 1 base at V and 3 bases at J, with 6 bases in the middle. CDR3 length: 13 amino acids. The CDR3 region is CASSEETKETQYF. The CDR3 nucleotides are TGTGCCAGCAGTGAAGAGACCAAAGAGACCCAGTACTTC.

The J gene is TRBJ2-6, the V gene TRBV5-1, with 9 bases lining up with TRBD1. CDR1 is SGHRS and CDR2 is YFSETQ in the germline V gene. The V segment lost 4 bases and the J segment 4 bases; nucleotides outside the gene matches: 9. The CDR3 is 17 residues long. CDR3 residues: CASSRGQGAGGANVLTF. CDR3 coding DNA: TGCGCCAGCAGCAGGGGACAGGGTGCGGGAGGGGCCAACGTCCTGACTTTC.

This clone was detected only a few times. The CDR3 region has the DNA TGTGCCAGCAGCCTGCGAGGGGCGAACACTGAAGCTTTCTTT. Translated, it gives CASSLRGANTEAFF. This rearrangement joins TRBV5-4 to TRBJ1-1; TRBD1 might be the D (5 bases). Germline loops: CDR1 SGHNT, CDR2 YYREEE (reference sequence). V was trimmed by 4 bases and J by 1 base, leaving 11 bases between them. This CDR3 contains 14 residues.

The genes are TRBV7-9 and TRBJ2-6; D is unclear. The CDR3 is made up of 15 amino acids. V was clipped by 5 bases and J by 0 bases, with 8 bases between them. Germline CDR1 reads SEHNR; CDR2 reads FQNEAQ (reference sequence). The CDR3, as DNA: TGTGCCAGCAGCCAAACAAGCTCTGGGGCCAACGTCCTGACTTTC. Translated: CASSQTSSGANVLTF.

The J gene is TRBJ2-1, the V gene TRBV6-5; perhaps TRBD1 as D (6 bases). The CDR3 contains 15 residues. Deletions cut 0 bases from V and 7 bases from J, with 13 bases between. Germline values: CDR1 MNHEY, CDR2 SVGAGI. The CDR3 spells CASSYSSGDSNEQFF. CDR3 DNA sequence: TGTGCCAGCAGTTACTCGTCAGGGGATTCTAATGAGCAGTTCTTC.

The CDR3 region has the DNA TGTGCCAGCAGTCCTGGGGGACTAGCGAAGTTCAATGAGCAGTTCTTC. Its protein is CASSPGGLAKFNEQFF. J is TRBJ2-1 and V is TRBV9; 10 bases match TRBD2. The junction had 11 bases not matched to a gene; V was cut back by 5 bases and J by 6 bases. The CDR3 has 16 amino acids. In germline, CDR1 is SGDLS, CDR2 YYNGEE.

This clone was seen a few times. This sequence joins TRBV30 and TRBJ2-7; tentatively, D is TRBD1 (7 bases). The ends were cut back, 3 bases at V and 5 bases at J, with 17 bases in the middle. The germline CDR1 and CDR2 sequences are GTSNPN and SVGIG (reference sequence). This CDR3 contains 14 residues. CDR3 residues: CAWSPWRGLHEQYF. The DNA of the CDR3 is TGTGCCTGGAGCCCGTGGAGGGGGCTCCACGAGCAGTACTTC. The complete variable domain, with remaining parts taken from reference TRBV30 and TRBJ2-7, reads SQTIHQWPATLVQPVGSPLSLECTVEGTSNPNLYWYRQAAGRGLQLLFYSVGIGQISSEVPQNLSASRPQDRQFILSSKKLLLSDSGFYLCAWSPWRGLHEQYFGPGTRLTVT.

This sequence joins TRBV28 and TRBJ1-1; D not certain. V dropped 7 bases and J dropped 0 bases, with 6 bases sitting between them. Germline V gives CDR1 MDHEN, CDR2 SYDVKM. The CDR3 totals 12 residues. CDR3 in amino acids: CASNLMNTEAFF. The CDR3 nucleotides are TGTGCCAGCAACCTCATGAACACTGAAGCTTTCTTT.

The CDR3 loop reads CASSPLGATNEKLFF. DNA of the CDR3: TGTGCCAGCAGCCCTTTGGGAGCAACTAATGAAAAACTGTTTTTT. The chain combines TRBV14 with TRBJ1-4; D is ambiguous. V was cut by 4 bases and J by 0 bases, with 9 bases left in between. The CDR3 is made up of 15 amino acids. Germline CDR1 reads SGHDN; CDR2 reads FVKESK.

The CDR3 region has the DNA TGTGCCACCAGTGACCCGGCTAGCGGAGACTACGAGCAGTACTTC. Protein product: CATSDPASGDYEQYF. The V and J genes are TRBV24-1 and TRBJ2-7, with 7 bases that match TRBD2. The germline CDR1 and CDR2 sequences are KGHDR and SFDVKD. The CDR3 length is 15 residues. V lost 4 bases, J lost 3 bases, and 8 bases stayed unmatched.

V and J are TRBV19 and TRBJ1-2; D is ambiguous. CDR1 is LNHDA and CDR2 is SQIVND in the germline V gene (reference sequence). The V gene lost 7 bases and the J gene lost 4 bases, with 13 bases spanning the gap. CDR3 length: 13 residues. This chain's CDR3 is CASTLGGVYGYTF. CDR3 nucleotide sequence: TGTGCCAGTACCCTTGGAGGAGTCTATGGCTACACCTTC. The full variable domain, its missing parts supplied by reference TRBV19 and TRBJ1-2, is DGGITQSPKYLFRKEGQNVTLSCEQNLNHDAMYWYRQDPGQGLRLIYYSQIVNDFQKGDIAEGYSVSREKKESFPLTVTSAQKNPTAFYLCASTLGGVYGYTFGSGTRLTVV.

The V gene is TRBV12-3 or TRBV12-4, the J gene TRBJ1-2; 7 bases agree with TRBD1. V was pared by 6 bases and J by 1 base, with 2 bases of the junction left unmatched. The CDR3 extends over 13 amino acids. CDR3: CASRGTVNYGYTF. Written as DNA, the CDR3 is TGTGCCAGCAGAGGGACAGTTAACTATGGCTACACCTTC.

V and J are TRBV19 and TRBJ1-2; no definite D call. Germline V gene sequence: CDR1 LNHDA, CDR2 SQIVND (reference sequence). Trimming took off 6 bases at V and 12 bases at J, with 17 bases between the two ends. The CDR3 runs 12 residues. DNA of the CDR3: TGTGCCAGTAGCGAGACTGGTTCCCTGCACACCTTC. It specifies CASSETGSLHTF.

The chain combines TRBV24-1 with TRBJ2-1, with D unresolved. The CDR3 is 15 residues long. Trimming pared 4 bases from V and 0 bases from J, leaving 9 bases between. The germline CDR1 and CDR2 sequences are KGHDR and SFDVKD. The CDR3 coding sequence is TGTGCCACCAGTGACCGACGTAGCTCCTACAATGAGCAGTTCTTC. This sequence encodes CATSDRRSSYNEQFF.

For the CDR3, the DNA is TGTGCCAGCAGCTCCATTAAGGCGACAGAAATTGCCCTCCACTTT. Residues: CASSSIKATEIALHF. The chain carries TRBV21-1 and TRBJ1-6; TRBD1, the D gene given by the table, was not confirmed from the DNA. TRBV21-1 is a recognized pseudogene. The CDR3 spans 15 residues.

This rearrangement joins TRBV4-2 to TRBJ2-1, with TRBD2 matching 12 bases. This CDR3 spans 17 amino acids. Germline CDR1 and CDR2: LGHNA and YNFKEQ. The V gene end was trimmed by 3 bases and the J gene end by 3 bases; junction bases not matched to a gene: 6. The CDR3 bases are TGTGCCAGCAGCCAGGGGACTAGCGGGCGACTCTACAATGAGCAGTTCTTC. It encodes CASSQGTSGRLYNEQFF.

This clone was picked up one time. The chain combines TRBV24-1 with TRBJ1-2; possibly TRBD1 for D (5 bases). This CDR3 spans 13 amino acids. Trimming cost V 0 bases and J 4 bases, with 5 bases left between them. Germline V gene data show CDR1 as KGHDR and CDR2 as SFDVKD. CDR3: CATSDLQGYGYTF. Here the CDR3 DNA reads TGTGCCACCAGTGATTTGCAGGGCTATGGCTACACCTTC.

V gene TRBV6-7 combines with J gene TRBJ2-7; D is unclear. TRBV6-7 counts as an open reading frame of uncertain function. The CDR3 consists of 13 residues. Trimming stripped 7 bases from V and 2 bases from J, with 12 bases between. The CDR3 loop reads CASNDLDPYEQYF. The CDR3 coding sequence is TGTGCCAGCAACGACCTGGACCCCTACGAGCAGTACTTC.

This chain uses TRBV7-8 with TRBJ2-7; 8 nucleotides line up with TRBD2. The V gene's germline CDR1 is SGHVS and CDR2 FQNEAQ. V shed 1 base, J shed 4 bases, and the junction held 6 bases outside the gene matches. CDR3 length: 15 amino acids. The chain's CDR3 is CASSLVAGGGYEQYF. The DNA of the CDR3 is TGTGCCAGCAGCTTAGTCGCGGGAGGAGGGTACGAGCAGTACTTC.

The chain joins TRBV7-3 to TRBJ2-1, with a possible D match to TRBD2 (6 bases). The CDR3 is made up of 15 amino acids. Trimming shortened V by 0 bases and J by 5 bases, and 11 bases separated the two germline ends. Germline CDR1 reads SGHTA; CDR2 reads FQGTGA. CDR3 sequence (DNA): TGTGCCAGCAGCTTAACGGCGGGACCTAACAATGAGCAGTTCTTC. The encoded protein is CASSLTAGPNNEQFF.

This chain links TRBV4-1 with TRBJ1-3; 7 bases align to TRBD1. This CDR3 spans 14 amino acids. CDR1 MGHRA and CDR2 YSYEKL come from the germline V gene. The V and J ends lost 1 base and 6 bases, in that order; junction bases with no gene match: 3. CDR3 DNA sequence: TGCGCCAGCAGCCAAGGCGGGACAGAAAACACCATATATTTT. This codes for CASSQGGTENTIYF.

The chain is built from TRBV7-2 and TRBJ2-3; 9 bases are shared with TRBD2. This CDR3 has 17 residues. Per germline, CDR1 SGHTA and CDR2 FQGNSA. The junction had 5 bases not matched to a gene; V was cut back by 0 bases and J by 1 base. This CDR3 is CASSLAPASGGTDTQYF. Written as DNA, the CDR3 is TGTGCCAGCAGCTTAGCGCCGGCTAGCGGGGGCACAGATACGCAGTATTTT.

The rearrangement joins TRBV11-2 to TRBJ1-1; the D gene is possibly TRBD1 (5 bases). V lost 1 base to trimming and J lost 5 bases, with 14 bases between them. CDR1 is SGHAT and CDR2 is FQNNGV in the germline V gene. The CDR3 runs 15 residues. CDR3: CASSLGQGGRTEAFF. CDR3 DNA sequence: TGTGCCAGCAGCTTAGGGCAGGGCGGAAGAACTGAAGCTTTCTTT. The full variable domain, rest sourced from reference TRBV11-2 and TRBJ1-1, is EAGVAQSPRYKIIEKRQSVAFWCNPISGHATLYWYQQILGQGPKLLIQFQNNGVVDDSQLPKDRFSAERLKGVDSTLKIQPAKLEDSAVYLCASSLGQGGRTEAFFGQGTRLTVV.

V usage is TRBV6-5 and J usage is TRBJ1-5; D gene unclear. CDR3 length equals 14 residues. Germline CDR1 reads MNHEY; CDR2 reads SVGAGI. Trimming shortened V by 2 bases and J by 3 bases, and 8 bases separated the two germline ends. Written as DNA, the CDR3 is TGTGCCAGCAGTTACATAGGGTCCAATCAGCCCCAGCATTTT. This translates into CASSYIGSNQPQHF.

The genes are TRBV27 and TRBJ1-2, with D tentatively TRBD1 (5 bases). The V gene's germline CDR1 is MNHEY and CDR2 SMNVEV (reference sequence). Trimming took 0 bases from V and 4 from J, leaving 9 bases between them. CDR3 length: 14 residues. CDR3 residues: CASSLSRRVYGYTF. As DNA, the CDR3 is TGTGCCAGCAGTTTATCGCGCAGGGTCTATGGCTACACCTTC.

The V call is TRBV27, the J call TRBJ1-6, with 8 bases fitting TRBD1. The V gene end was trimmed by 5 bases and the J gene end by 6 bases; junction bases not matched to a gene: 9. CDR3 length: 16 amino acids. Germline V CDR1 and CDR2: MNHEY, SMNVEV (reference sequence). CDR3 in DNA: TGTGCCAGCAGTCCAGCCTGGACAGGGCTTAATTCACCCCTCCACTTT. Translation gives CASSPAWTGLNSPLHF.

The gene calls are TRBV28 and TRBJ2-5; D is possibly TRBD2 (6 bases). V lost 4 bases and J 1 base, leaving 19 bases between the germline ends. The CDR3 covers 17 residues. The germline gives CDR1 MDHEN, CDR2 SYDVKM. Here the CDR3 reads CASSSNLEGRAQETQYF. Written as DNA, the CDR3 is TGTGCCAGCAGTTCGAACCTGGAGGGTAGGGCCCAAGAGACCCAGTACTTC. Full variable domain (missing parts from reference TRBV28 and TRBJ2-5): DVKVTQSSRYLVKRTGEKVFLECVQDMDHENMFWYRQDPGLGLRLIYFSYDVKMKEKGDIPEGYSVSREKKERFSLILESASTNQTSMYLCASSSNLEGRAQETQYFGPGTRLLVL.

V is TRBV7-2 and J is TRBJ1-6, with TRBD1 as a possible D gene (6 bases). CDR1 is SGHTA and CDR2 is FQGNSA in the germline V gene. The CDR3 extends over 16 amino acids. The V end lost 5 bases, the J end lost 4 bases, and 15 bases lay between the germline ends. The CDR3 nucleotides read TGTGCCAGCAGCGGCCCGGACAGCCCTTATAATTCACCCCTCCACTTT. Translated: CASSGPDSPYNSPLHF.

This clone was found a few times. The CDR3: CASSRGQLSYEQYF. In DNA form, the CDR3 reads TGTGCCAGCAGTCGTGGACAGCTCTCCTACGAGCAGTACTTC. The V and J genes are TRBV6-2 or TRBV6-3 and TRBJ2-7; D perhaps matches TRBD1 (6 bases). The length of the CDR3 is 14 residues. The V and J ends lost 5 bases and 0 bases respectively, with 11 bases between them. Germline V CDR1 and CDR2: MNHEY, SVGEGT.

The rearrangement uses TRBV3-1 (or the pseudogene TRBV3-2) and TRBJ2-7; D not certain. Germline V lookup: CDR1 LGHDT, CDR2 YNNKEL (reference sequence). The CDR3 has 12 amino acids. The V and J ends lost 1 base and 7 bases respectively, with 8 bases between them. The DNA for the CDR3 is TGTGCCAGCAGCCAAGTAACCCCAGAGCAGTACTTC. This gives the protein CASSQVTPEQYF.

V usage is TRBV7-9 and J usage is TRBJ2-1; 10 bases line up with TRBD2. The CDR3 is 16 residues long. In germline, CDR1 is SEHNR, CDR2 FQNEAQ (reference sequence). Trimming took 0 bases from V and 8 from J; bases not matched to a gene: 7. CDR3 amino acids: CASSLASGGNFYEQFF. CDR3 DNA sequence: TGTGCCAGCAGCTTAGCTAGCGGGGGGAATTTCTATGAGCAGTTCTTC.